Listed here is a single T cell receptor (beta chain). Its specificity is unknown. This CDR3 region has 14 residues. Deletions cut 0 bases from V and 2 bases from J, with 9 bases between. Germline CDR1 is SGHRS and CDR2 is YFSETQ. The data stem from a study of response to subunit inactivated influenza vaccine. General study findings and limits: Authors proposed each seasonal influenza vaccination draws in few new T cells.

Each CDR3 protein is one row after TCRdb ran MiXCR on the RT-PCR reads. The sample has 500,000 to 600,000 distinct CDR3 sequences, 14% seen once. The sequencing used PBMCs from blood, collected 11 to 12 days after vaccination. The rearrangement uses TRBV5-1 and TRBJ2-7; no clear D gene. The clonotype originates from a man aged 50 to 59 who received an inactivated influenza vaccine. The DNA of the CDR3 is TGCGCCAGCAGCTTGGCCCAGGAAACCTACGAGCAGTACTTC. This gives the protein CASSLAQETYEQYF.